This T cell receptor beta chain comes out of a study of blood T cell repertoires in COVID-19. Across the whole study: Both acute and convalescent COVID-19 samples were obtained from the United States, Italy and Spain. Nucleic acid was either cDNA or gDNA, and it came from T cells, B-cell-depleted T cells, or PBMCs.

As processed by the authors: The assay estimated nucleated cells by amplifying reference gene primers. Assay used: immunoSEQ multiplex PCR; TCRdb lists only in-frame clones, some missing. That table gives V, J and clone size, and the DNA gave D and trimming. The table lists approximately 90,000 clones, roughly nine tenths of them singletons. The TCR was taken from a man in his 60s with acute or convalescent COVID-19. The sample was peripheral blood.

CDR3 sequence (DNA): TGTGCCAGCAGCGTAGCAACAGGGTCTAACTATGGCTACACCTTC. This translates into CASSVATGSNYGYTF. This chain uses TRBV9 with TRBJ1-2; D is possibly TRBD1 (6 bases). Per germline, CDR1 SGDLS and CDR2 YYNGEE. This CDR3 is built from 15 residues. Deletions cut 0 bases from V and 0 bases from J, with 9 bases between.